The source of this TCR beta chain is a study of cytomegalovirus exposure and HLA in healthy donors. Germline V gene sequence: CDR1 SEHNR, CDR2 FQNEAQ (reference sequence). The CDR3 totals 15 residues. Trimming removed 4 bases from V and 5 bases from J; junction bases left unmatched: 7. Regarding the study as a whole: The study put 150 to 200 TCR beta chains on its list as cytomegalovirus-associated.

Note on this clone: As yet, its antigen is unknown.

A multiplex PCR was run with 60 Vbeta primers and 13 Jbeta primers. Produced via immunoSEQ multiplex PCR; TCRdb's table is partial and in-frame only. Here the sample spans some 150,000 clones, approximately 78% being singletons. Source material: PBMCs. This sequence was found in a man aged 35-49 years in good health and CMV-seropositive. The gene calls are TRBV7-9 and TRBJ2-5; 10 nucleotides line up with TRBD2. CDR3 protein: CASSSGAGGRETQYF. The CDR3 coding sequence is TGTGCCAGCAGCTCAGGAGCGGGAGGGAGGGAGACCCAGTACTTC.